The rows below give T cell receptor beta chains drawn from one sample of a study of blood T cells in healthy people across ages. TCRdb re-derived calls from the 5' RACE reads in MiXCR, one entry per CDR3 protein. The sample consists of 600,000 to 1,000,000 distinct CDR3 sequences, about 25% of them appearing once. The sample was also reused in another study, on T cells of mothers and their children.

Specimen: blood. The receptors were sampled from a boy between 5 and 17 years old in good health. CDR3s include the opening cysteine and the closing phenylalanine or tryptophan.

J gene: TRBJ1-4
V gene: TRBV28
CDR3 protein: CASSLSGVGEKLFF

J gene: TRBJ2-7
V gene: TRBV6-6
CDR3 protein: CASSYRPPGRAYEQYF

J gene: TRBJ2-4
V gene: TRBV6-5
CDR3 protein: CASSYSSGLAKNIQYF

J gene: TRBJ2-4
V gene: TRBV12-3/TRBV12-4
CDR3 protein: CASSPSGGAKNIQYF

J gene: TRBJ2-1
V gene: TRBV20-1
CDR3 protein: CSACGTRKSIKGLEQFF

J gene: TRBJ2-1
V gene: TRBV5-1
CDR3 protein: CASLLAGGSYNEQFF

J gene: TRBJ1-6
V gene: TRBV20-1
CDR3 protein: CSAGTGNNSPLHF

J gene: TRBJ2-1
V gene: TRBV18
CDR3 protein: CASSPWDTGYNEQFF

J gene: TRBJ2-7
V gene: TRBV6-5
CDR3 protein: CASSKGPNYEQYF

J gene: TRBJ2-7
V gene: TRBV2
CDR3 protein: CASSELSGANEQYF

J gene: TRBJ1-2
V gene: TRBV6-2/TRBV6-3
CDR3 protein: CASSLQQATGYGYTF

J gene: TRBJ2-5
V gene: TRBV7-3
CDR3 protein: CASSLGFGKETQYF

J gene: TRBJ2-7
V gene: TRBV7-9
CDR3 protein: CASSLGQGYYEQYF

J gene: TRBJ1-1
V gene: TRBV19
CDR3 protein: CASSIYGAEAFF

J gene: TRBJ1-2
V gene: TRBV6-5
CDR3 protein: CASIGGGWNYGYTF

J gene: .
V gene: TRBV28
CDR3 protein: CASSSRDTFWGEQFF

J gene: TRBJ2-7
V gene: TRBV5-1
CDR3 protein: CTSSTRTGGNEQYF

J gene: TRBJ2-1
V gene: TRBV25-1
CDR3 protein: CASSESRGEGRRGQFF

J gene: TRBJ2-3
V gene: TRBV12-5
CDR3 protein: CASGLGQTDTQYF

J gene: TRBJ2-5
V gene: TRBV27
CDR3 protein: CASSILETQYF

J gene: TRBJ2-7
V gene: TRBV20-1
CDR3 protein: CSARDRRKGAGEQYF

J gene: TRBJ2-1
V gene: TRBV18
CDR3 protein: CASSSDGILLDEQFF

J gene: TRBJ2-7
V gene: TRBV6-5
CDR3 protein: CASTATSGYEQYF

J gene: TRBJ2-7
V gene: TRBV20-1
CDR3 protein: CSARTRDLPSYEQYF

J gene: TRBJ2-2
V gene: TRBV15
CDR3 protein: CATSRVGSHTGELFF

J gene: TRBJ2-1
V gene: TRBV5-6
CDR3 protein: CASSLESGRTLSSYNEQFF

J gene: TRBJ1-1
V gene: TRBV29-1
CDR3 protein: CSVELWTGGMATEAFF

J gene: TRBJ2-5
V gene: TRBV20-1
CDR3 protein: CSARTSGSQTQYF

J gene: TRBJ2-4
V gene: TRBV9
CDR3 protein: CASSVGQPEGIQYF

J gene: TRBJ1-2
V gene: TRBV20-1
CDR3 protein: CSARDSANYGYTF

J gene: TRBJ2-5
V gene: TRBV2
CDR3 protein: CASSGKTPEVQETQYF

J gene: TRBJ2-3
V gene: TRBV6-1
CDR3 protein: CASSPLLAGGPGAQYF

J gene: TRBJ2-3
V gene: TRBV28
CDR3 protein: CASSRIGVFSTDTQYF

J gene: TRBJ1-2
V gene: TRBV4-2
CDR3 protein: CASSQDREFGGYTF

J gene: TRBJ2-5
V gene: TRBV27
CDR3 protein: CASSLSAPSQLAGLQETQCF

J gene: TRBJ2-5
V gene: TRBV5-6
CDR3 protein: CASSPEAGVQETQYF

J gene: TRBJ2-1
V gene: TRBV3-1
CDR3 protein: CASSQLAGGHNEQFF

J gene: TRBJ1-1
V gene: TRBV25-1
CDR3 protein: CASSEGLPLNTEAFF

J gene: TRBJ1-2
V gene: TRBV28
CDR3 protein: CASSFNGGNSLDYGYTF

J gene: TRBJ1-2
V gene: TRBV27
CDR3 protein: CASSFGTDFSGYTF

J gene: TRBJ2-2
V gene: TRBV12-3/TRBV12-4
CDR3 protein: CASSPRDRGQTGELFF

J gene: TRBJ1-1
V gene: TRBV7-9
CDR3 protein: CASSPVEGPEAFF

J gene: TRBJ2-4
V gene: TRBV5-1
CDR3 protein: CASSSLSQKAKNIQYF

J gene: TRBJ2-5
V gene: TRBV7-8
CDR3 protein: CASSRLAGYQETQYF

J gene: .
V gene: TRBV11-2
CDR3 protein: CASSPAAGLGEQYF

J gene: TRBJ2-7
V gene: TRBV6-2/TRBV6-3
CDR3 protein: CASSYHGSYEQYF

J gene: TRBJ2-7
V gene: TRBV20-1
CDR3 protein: CSAPGQGTEQYF

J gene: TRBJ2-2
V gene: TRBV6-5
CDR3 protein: CASSPGFRAGELFF

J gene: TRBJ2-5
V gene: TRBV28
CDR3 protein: CASSLGSFSQETQYF

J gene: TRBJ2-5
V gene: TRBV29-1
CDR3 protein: CSVGSGVGQETQYF

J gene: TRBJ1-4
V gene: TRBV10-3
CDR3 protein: CAISERQGREKLFF

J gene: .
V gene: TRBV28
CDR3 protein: CASSLLGLAVNEQFF

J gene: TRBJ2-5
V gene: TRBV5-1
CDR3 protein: CASSLVGGTSQETQYF

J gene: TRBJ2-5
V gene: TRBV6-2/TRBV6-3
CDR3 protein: CASSEGAAQETQYF

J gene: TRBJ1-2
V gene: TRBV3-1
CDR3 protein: CASSQVFSRDGYTF

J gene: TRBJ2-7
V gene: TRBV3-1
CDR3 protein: CASSPLGQGLFYEQYF